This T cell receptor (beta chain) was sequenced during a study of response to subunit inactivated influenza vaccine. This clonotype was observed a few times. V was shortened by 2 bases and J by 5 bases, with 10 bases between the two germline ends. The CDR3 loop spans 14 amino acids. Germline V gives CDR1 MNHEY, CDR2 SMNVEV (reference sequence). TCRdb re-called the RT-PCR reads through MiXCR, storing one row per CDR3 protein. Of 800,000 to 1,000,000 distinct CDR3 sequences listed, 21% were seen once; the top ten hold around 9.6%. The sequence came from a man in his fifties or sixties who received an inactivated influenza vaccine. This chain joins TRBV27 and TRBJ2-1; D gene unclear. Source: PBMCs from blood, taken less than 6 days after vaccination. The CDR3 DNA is TGTGCCAGCAGTTTAGGGCGGATAGACAATGAGCAGTTCTTC. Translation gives CASSLGRIDNEQFF.